The 3 T cell receptor beta chains below come from one sample, sequenced in a study of blood T cell repertoires in COVID-19. TCRdb's copy holds only in-frame clones and misses some; the assay was immunoSEQ multiplex PCR. The data show 250,000 to 300,000 clones, with approximately 91% seen just once and about 1% held by the top ten. The source material was PBMCs or T cells enriched from blood (not recorded which). The source of these receptors is a woman aged 30 to 39 who had recovered from COVID-19.

The chain joins TRBV15 to TRBJ2-1; 10 bases line up with TRBD2. Germline CDR1 is LNHNV and CDR2 is YYDKDF (reference sequence). V lost 1 base and J lost 9; bases outside the gene matches: 6. CDR3 size: 15 residues. The CDR3 protein is CATSRAGTSAREQFF. Here the CDR3 DNA reads TGTGCCACCAGCAGAGCAGGGACTAGCGCCCGTGAGCAGTTCTTC.

The chain recombines TRBV7-9 with TRBJ1-4; D gene unclear. The V end lost 10 bases, the J end lost 3 bases, and 9 bases lay between the germline ends. This CDR3 is built from 12 residues. Germline lookup yields CDR1 SEHNR and CDR2 FQNEAQ (reference sequence). The CDR3 nucleotides read TGTGCCACACAGCATTCTAATGAAAAACTGTTTTTT. It yields the protein CATQHSNEKLFF.

The chain couples TRBV27 to TRBJ2-1; 10 positions agree with TRBD2. This CDR3 spans 20 amino acids. The germline gives CDR1 MNHEY, CDR2 SMNVEV (reference sequence). V lost 3 bases, J lost 5 bases, and 19 bases stayed unmatched. The DNA of the CDR3 is TGTGCCAGCAGTTTTGTGTTCCTAGCGGGAGTGGGGTGGGCAAACAATGAGCAGTTCTTC. Translating it yields CASSFVFLAGVGWANNEQFF.